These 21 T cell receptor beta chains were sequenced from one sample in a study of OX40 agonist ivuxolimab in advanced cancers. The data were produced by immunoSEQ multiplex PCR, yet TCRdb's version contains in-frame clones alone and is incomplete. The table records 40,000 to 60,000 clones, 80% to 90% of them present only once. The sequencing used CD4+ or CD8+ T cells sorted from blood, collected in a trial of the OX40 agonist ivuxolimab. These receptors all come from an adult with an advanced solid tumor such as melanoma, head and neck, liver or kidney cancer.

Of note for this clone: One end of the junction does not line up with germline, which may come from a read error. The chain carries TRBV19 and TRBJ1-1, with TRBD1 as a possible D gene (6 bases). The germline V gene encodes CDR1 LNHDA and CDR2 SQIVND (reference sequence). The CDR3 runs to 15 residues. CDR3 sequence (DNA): TGTGCCAGTACCTATAGGTGGGGGCAGAACATTGAAGCTTTCTTT. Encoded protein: CASTYRWGQNIEAFF.

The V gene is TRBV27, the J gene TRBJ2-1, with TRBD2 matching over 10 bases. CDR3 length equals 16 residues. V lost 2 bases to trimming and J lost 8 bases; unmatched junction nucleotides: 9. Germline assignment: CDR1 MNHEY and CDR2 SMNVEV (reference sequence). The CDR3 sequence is CASSLDESGRADEQFF. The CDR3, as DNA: TGTGCCAGCAGTTTAGATGAGAGCGGGAGGGCCGATGAGCAGTTCTTC.

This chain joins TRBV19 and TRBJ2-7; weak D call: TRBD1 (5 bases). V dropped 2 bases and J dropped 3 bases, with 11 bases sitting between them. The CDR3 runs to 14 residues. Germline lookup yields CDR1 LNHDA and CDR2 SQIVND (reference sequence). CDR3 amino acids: CASSIRSGIYEQYF. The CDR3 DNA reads TGTGCCAGTAGTATACGCTCAGGGATCTACGAGCAGTACTTC. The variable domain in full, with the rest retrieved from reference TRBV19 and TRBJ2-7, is DGGITQSPKYLFRKEGQNVTLSCEQNLNHDAMYWYRQDPGQGLRLIYYSQIVNDFQKGDIAEGYSVSREKKESFPLTVTSAQKNPTAFYLCASSIRSGIYEQYFGPGTRLTVT.

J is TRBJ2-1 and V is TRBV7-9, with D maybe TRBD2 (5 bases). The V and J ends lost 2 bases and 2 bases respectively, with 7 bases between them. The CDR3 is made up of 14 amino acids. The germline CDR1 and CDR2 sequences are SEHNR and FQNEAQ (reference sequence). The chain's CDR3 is CASSLSGAYNEQFF. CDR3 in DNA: TGTGCCAGCAGCTTATCCGGGGCCTACAATGAGCAGTTCTTC.

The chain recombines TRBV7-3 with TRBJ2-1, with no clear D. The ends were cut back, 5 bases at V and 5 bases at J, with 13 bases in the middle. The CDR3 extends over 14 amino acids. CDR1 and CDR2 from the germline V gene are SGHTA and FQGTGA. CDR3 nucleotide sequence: TGTGCCAGCAGCCCAGAAGGTTGGGACAATGAGCAGTTCTTC. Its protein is CASSPEGWDNEQFF.

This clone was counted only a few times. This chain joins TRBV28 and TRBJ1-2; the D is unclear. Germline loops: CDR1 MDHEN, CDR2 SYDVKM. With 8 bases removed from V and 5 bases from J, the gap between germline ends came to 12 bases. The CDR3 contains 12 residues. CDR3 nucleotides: TGTGCCAGCGCAACGCGGTTATATGGCTACACCTTC. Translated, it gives CASATRLYGYTF.

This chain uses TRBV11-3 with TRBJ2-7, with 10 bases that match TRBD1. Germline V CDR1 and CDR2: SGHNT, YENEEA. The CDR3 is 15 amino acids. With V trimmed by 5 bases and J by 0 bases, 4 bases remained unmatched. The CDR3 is CASSAGQGHSYEQYF. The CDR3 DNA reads TGTGCCAGCAGCGCGGGACAGGGGCACTCCTACGAGCAGTACTTC.

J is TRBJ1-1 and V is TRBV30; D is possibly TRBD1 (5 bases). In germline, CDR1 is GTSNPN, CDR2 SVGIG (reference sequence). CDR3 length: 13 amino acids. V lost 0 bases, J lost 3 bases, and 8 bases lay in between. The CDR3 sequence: CAWSVTADTEAFF. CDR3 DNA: TGTGCCTGGAGTGTGACAGCTGACACTGAAGCTTTCTTT.

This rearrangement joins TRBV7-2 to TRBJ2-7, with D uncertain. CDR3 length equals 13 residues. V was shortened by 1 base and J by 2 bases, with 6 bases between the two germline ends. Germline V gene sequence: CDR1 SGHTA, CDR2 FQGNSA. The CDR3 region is CASSLGTAYEQYF. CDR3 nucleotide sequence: TGTGCCAGCAGCTTAGGCACAGCCTACGAGCAGTACTTC. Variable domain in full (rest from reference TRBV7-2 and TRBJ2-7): GAGVSQSPSNKVTEKGKDVELRCDPISGHTALYWYRQSLGQGLEFLIYFQGNSAPDKSGLPSDRFSAERTGGSVSTLTIQRTQQEDSAVYLCASSLGTAYEQYFGPGTRLTVT.

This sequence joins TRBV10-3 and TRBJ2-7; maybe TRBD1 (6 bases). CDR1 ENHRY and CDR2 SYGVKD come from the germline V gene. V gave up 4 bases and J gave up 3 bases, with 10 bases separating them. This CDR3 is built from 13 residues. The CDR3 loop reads CAISVAGDYEQYF. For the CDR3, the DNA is TGTGCCATCAGTGTCGCAGGGGACTACGAGCAGTACTTC.

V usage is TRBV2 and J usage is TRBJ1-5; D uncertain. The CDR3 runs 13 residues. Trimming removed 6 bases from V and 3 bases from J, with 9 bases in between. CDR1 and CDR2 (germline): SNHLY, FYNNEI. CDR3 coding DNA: TGTGCCAGCAGCGCCGGGAACAATCAGCCCCAGCATTTT. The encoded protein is CASSAGNNQPQHF.

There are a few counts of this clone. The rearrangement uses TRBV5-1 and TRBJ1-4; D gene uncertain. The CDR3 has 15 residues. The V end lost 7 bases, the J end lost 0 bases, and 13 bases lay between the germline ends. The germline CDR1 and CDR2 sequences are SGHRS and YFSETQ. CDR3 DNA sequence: TGCGCCAGCTCCTTTCGTAACCCAACTAATGAAAAACTGTTTTTT. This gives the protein CASSFRNPTNEKLFF.

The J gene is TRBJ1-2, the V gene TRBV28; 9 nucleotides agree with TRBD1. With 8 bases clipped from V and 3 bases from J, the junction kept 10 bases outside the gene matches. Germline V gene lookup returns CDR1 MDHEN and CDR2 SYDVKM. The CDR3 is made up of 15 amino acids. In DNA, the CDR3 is TGTGCCAGCGATCGAGGGGGACAGGGTGACTATGGCTACACCTTC. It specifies CASDRGGQGDYGYTF.

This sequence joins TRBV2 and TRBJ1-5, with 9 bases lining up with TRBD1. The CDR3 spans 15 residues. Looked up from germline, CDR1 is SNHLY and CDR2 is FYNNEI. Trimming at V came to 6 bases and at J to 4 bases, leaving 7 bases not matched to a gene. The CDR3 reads CASSERDRANQPQHF. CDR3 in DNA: TGTGCCAGCAGCGAAAGGGACAGGGCTAATCAGCCCCAGCATTTT.

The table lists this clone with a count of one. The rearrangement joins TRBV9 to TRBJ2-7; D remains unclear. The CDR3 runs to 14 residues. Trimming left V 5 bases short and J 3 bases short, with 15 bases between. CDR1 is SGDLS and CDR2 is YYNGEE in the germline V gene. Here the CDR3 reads CASSPGYGSYEQYF. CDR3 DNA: TGTGCCAGCAGTCCCGGATATGGAAGCTACGAGCAGTACTTC.

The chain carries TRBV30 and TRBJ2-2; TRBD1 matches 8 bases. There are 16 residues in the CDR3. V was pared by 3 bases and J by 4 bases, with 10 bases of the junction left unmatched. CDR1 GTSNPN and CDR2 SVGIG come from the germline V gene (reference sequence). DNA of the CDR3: TGTGCCTGGAGACATCCAGGGGGCGCGGCCACCGGGGAGCTGTTTTTT. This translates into CAWRHPGGAATGELFF.

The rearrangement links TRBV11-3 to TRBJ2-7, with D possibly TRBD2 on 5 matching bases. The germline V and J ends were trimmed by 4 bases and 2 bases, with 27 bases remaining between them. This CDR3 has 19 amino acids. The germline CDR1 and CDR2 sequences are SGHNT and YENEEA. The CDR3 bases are TGTGCCAGCAGCTCCGATCTAGGACTTAGATACGGAACCGCCTACGAGCAGTACTTC. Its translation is CASSSDLGLRYGTAYEQYF.

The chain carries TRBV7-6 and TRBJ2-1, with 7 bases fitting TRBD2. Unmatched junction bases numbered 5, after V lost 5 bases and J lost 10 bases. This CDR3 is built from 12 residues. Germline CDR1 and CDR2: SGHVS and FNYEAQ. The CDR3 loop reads CASSILTSEQFF. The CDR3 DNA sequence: TGTGCCAGCAGCATACTGACTAGCGAGCAGTTCTTC.

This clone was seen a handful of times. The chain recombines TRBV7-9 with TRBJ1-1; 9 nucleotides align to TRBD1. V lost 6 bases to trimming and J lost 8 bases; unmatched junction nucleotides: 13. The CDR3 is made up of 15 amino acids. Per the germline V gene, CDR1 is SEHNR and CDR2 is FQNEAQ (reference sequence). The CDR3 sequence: CASRNSQGASPEAFF. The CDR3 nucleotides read TGTGCCAGCAGGAATTCACAGGGGGCGAGTCCCGAAGCTTTCTTT.

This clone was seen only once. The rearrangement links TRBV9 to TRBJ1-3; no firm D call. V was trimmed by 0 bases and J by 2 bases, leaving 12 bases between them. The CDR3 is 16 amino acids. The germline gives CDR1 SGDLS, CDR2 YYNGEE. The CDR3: CASSVGPGAPGNTIYF. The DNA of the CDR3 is TGTGCCAGCAGCGTAGGTCCGGGAGCCCCTGGAAACACCATATATTTT.

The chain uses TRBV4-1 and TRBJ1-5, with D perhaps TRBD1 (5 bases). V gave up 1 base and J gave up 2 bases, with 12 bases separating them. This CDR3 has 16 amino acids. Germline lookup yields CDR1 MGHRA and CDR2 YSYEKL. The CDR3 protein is CASSQGLQERNQPQHF. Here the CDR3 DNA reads TGCGCCAGCAGCCAAGGCCTACAGGAGCGCAATCAGCCCCAGCATTTT.